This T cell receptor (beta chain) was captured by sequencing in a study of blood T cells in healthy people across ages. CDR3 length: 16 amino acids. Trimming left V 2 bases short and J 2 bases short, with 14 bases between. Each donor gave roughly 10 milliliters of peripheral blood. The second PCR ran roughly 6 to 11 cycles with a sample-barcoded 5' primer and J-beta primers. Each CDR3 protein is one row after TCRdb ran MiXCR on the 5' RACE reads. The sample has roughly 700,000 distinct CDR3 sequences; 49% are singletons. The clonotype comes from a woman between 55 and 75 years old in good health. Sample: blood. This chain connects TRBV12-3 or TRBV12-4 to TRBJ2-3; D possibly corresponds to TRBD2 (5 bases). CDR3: CASSLTGMDLTDTQYF. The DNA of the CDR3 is TGTGCCAGCAGTTTAACGGGGATGGACCTCACAGATACGCAGTATTTT.